What follows describes a single TCR beta chain. Its antigen is not known. Germline CDR1 SEHNR, CDR2 FQNEAQ (reference sequence). The CDR3 has 13 residues. With 6 bases removed from V and 4 bases from J, the gap between germline ends came to 12 bases. The entry originates in a study of cytomegalovirus exposure and HLA in healthy donors. Regarding the study as a whole: With high specificity and sensitivity, the classifier reportedly diagnosed cytomegalovirus status.

Amplification used 60 Vbeta primers and 13 Jbeta primers. Generated by immunoSEQ multiplex PCR, the TCRdb table keeps only in-frame clones and is missing some. In the table there are more than 95,000 clones, roughly 15% of which are singletons. The origin of this receptor is a female donor in good health and CMV-seronegative. J is TRBJ1-2 and V is TRBV7-9; weak D call: TRBD1 (5 bases). Sequencing was performed on PBMCs. The CDR3 nucleotides are TGTGCCAGCAGTTTGGGGCAGTTCTATGGCTACACCTTC. The encoded protein is CASSLGQFYGYTF.